The T cell receptor beta chain under discussion was sequenced for a study of blood T cell repertoires in COVID-19. Per the original data handling: How many nucleated cells were present was estimated from reference gene primer amplification. The repertoire was sequenced with immunoSEQ multiplex PCR; TCRdb's copy has only in-frame clones and lacks some. V and J calls and clone size are as listed in that table; D and trimming were resolved from the DNA. The table shows 330,000 or so clones, with about 90% occurring only once. Participant age was about 18 to 89 years, and participants resided in around 24 US areas. Two negative PCRs, clearance, or symptom resolution had been documented for recovered Cohort 3 donors. The TCR was taken from a woman aged 30 to 39 who had recovered from COVID-19. Sequencing was done on a sample of PBMCs or T cells enriched from blood (not recorded which).

This CDR3 reads CAISEGGSMDTQYF. Written as DNA, the CDR3 is TGTGCCATCAGTGAGGGGGGGAGTATGGATACGCAGTATTTT. V gene TRBV10-3 combines with J gene TRBJ2-3, with D maybe TRBD2 (6 bases). Looked up from germline, CDR1 is ENHRY and CDR2 is SYGVKD. The CDR3 has 14 residues. V dropped 2 bases and J dropped 6 bases, with 12 bases sitting between them.